This T cell receptor (beta chain) stems from a study of blood T cell repertoires in COVID-19. Across the study: Specimens from acute and convalescent COVID-19 originated in the United States, Italy and Spain. Sources were T cells, B-cell-depleted T cells, or PBMCs; the material itself was cDNA or gDNA.

CDR3 length: 16 residues. With 6 bases clipped from V and 2 bases from J, the junction kept 9 bases outside the gene matches. Germline V gene sequence: CDR1 MNHEY, CDR2 SVGEGT. The authors' processing: Nucleated cell counts were estimated from reference gene primer amplification. The table came from immunoSEQ multiplex PCR; TCRdb's copy has only in-frame clones and leaves some out. That table furnishes V, J and clone size, whereas the DNA furnished D and trimming. The sample contains some 260,000 clones, approximately 89% of which appear only once. The V gene is TRBV6-2 or TRBV6-3, the J gene TRBJ2-3; 9 bases are shared with TRBD1. Sequenced: peripheral blood. This TCR derives from a woman aged 25 to 39 with COVID-19, enrolled during active disease. In DNA, the CDR3 is TGTGCCAGCAGCTGGGGGACAGGGTCACTCACAGATACGCAGTATTTT. Its protein product is CASSWGTGSLTDTQYF.